Below, one TCR beta chain is given with its context. This entry belongs to a study of CD8 T cells in Susac syndrome. RNA, at roughly 0.45 to 1 ug, was reverse transcribed with random hexamers. The authors amplified TCR beta CDR3 across 54 Vbeta and 13 Jbeta using immunoSEQ multiplex PCR. TCRdb passed the immunoSEQ multiplex PCR reads through MiXCR, listing each CDR3 protein once. The sample shows some 170,000 distinct CDR3 sequences, approximately 94% of them seen only once. V was cut by 4 bases and J by 8 bases, with 11 bases left in between. In germline, CDR1 is MNHEY, CDR2 SMNVEV (reference sequence). The length of the CDR3 is 13 residues. The authors sequenced TCR beta from blood CD8+ and CD4+ T cells. Negative isolation was used for CD8+ and CD4+ T cells, and FACS enrichment was applied to TEMRA cells.

The sample comprised CD4+ T cells from PBMCs. This sequence was found in a human donor in good health. The rearrangement joins TRBV27 to TRBJ1-4; no clear D. CDR3 sequence reads: CASSSWGGEKLFF. CDR3 nucleotides: TGTGCCAGCAGTTCGTGGGGTGGCGAAAAACTGTTTTTT.